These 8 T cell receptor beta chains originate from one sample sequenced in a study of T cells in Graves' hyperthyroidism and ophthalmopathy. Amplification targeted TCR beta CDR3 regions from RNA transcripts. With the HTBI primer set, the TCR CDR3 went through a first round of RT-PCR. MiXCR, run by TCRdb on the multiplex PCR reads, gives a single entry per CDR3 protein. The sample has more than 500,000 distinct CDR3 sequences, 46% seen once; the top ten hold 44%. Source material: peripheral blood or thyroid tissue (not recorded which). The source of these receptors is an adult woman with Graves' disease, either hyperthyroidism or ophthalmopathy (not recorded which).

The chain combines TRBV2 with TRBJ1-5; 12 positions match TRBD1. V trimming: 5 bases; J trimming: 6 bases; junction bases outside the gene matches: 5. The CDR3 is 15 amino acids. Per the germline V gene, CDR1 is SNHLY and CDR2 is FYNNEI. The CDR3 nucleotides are TGTGCCAGCAGTTACGGGACAGGGGGCATTCAGCCCCAGCATTTT. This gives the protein CASSYGTGGIQPQHF.

CDR3 bases: TGTGCCAGCAGTTCGAACGGGCGGGGGCCCCAGCATTTT. Translated: CASSSNGRGPQHF. This chain connects TRBV2 to TRBJ1-5; no reliable D call. Trimming left V 5 bases short and J 9 bases short, with 14 bases between. CDR1 is SNHLY, CDR2 FYNNEI, per germline. The CDR3 contains 13 residues.

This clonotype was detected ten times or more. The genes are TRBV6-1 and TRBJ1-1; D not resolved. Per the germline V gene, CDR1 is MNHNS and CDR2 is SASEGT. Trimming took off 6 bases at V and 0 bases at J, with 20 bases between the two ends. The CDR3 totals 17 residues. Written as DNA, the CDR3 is TGTGCCAGCAGAACCGGCCAAACACCACCCCTGAACACTGAAGCTTTCTTT. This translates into CASRTGQTPPLNTEAFF.

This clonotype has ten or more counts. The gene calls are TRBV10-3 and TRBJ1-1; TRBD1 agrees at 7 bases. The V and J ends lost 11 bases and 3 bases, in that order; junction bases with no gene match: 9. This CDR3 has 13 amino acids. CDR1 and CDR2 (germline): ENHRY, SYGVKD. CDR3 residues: CAVKSTGDTEAFF. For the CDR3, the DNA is TGTGCCGTCAAATCAACAGGGGACACTGAAGCTTTCTTT.

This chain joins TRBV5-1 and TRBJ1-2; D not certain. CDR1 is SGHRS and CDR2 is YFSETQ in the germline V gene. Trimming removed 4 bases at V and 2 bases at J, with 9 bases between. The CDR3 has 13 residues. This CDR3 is CASSPTENYGYTF. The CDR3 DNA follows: TGCGCCAGCAGCCCAACGGAGAACTATGGCTACACCTTC. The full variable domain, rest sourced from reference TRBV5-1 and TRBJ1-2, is KAGVTQTPRYLIKTRGQQVTLSCSPISGHRSVSWYQQTPGQGLQFLFEYFSETQRNKGNFPGRFSGRQFSNSRSEMNVSTLELGDSALYLCASSPTENYGYTFGSGTRLTVV.

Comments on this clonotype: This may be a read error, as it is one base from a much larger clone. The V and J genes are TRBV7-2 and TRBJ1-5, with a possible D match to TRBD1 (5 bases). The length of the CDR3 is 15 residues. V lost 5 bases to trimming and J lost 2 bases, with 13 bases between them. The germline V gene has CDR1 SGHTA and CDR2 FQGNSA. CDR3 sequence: CASSRGALGNQPQHF. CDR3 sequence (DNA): TGTGCCAGCAGCCGAGGGGCGCTTGGCAATCAGCCCCAGCATTTT.

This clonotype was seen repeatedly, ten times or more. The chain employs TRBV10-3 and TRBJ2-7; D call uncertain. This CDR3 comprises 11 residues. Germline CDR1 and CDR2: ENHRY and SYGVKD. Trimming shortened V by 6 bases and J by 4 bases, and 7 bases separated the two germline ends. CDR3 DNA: TGTGCCATCAGGAACCGATACGAGCAGTACTTC. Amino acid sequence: CAIRNRYEQYF.

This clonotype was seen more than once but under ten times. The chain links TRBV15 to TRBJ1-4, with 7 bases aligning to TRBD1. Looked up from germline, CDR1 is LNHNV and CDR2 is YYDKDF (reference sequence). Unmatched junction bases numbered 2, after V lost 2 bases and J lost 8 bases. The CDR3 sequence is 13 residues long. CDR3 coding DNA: TGTGCCACCAGCAGATACAGGGGAGAAAAACTGTTTTTT. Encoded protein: CATSRYRGEKLFF.